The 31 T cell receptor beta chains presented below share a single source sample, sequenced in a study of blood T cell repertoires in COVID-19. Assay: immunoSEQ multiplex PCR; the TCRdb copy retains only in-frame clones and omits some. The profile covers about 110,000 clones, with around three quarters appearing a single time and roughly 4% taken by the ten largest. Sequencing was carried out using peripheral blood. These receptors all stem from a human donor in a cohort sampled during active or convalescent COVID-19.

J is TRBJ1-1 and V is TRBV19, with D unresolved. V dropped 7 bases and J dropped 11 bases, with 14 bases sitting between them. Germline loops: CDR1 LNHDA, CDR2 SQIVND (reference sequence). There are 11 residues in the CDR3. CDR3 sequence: CASNTEGGAFF. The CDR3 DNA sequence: TGTGCCAGTAATACCGAGGGAGGGGCTTTCTTT.

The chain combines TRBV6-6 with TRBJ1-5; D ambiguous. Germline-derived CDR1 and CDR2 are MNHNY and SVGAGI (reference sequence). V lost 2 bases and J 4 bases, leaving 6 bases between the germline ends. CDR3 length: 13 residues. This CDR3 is CASSYSSNQPQHF. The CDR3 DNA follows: TGTGCCAGCAGTTACAGCTCTAATCAGCCCCAGCATTTT.

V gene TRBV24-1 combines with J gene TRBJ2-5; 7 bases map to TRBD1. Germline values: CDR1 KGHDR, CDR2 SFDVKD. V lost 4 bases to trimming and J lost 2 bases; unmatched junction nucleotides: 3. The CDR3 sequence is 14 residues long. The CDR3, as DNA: TGTGCCACCAGTGACTGGGACAGACAAGAGACCCAGTACTTC. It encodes CATSDWDRQETQYF.

The chain's CDR3 is CASSLSYSLLEQYF. The CDR3 coding sequence is TGTGCCAGCAGTTTATCGTACAGTTTGCTCGAGCAGTACTTC. The chain combines TRBV27 with TRBJ2-7; D gene uncertain. This CDR3 spans 14 amino acids. Germline V CDR1 and CDR2: MNHEY, SMNVEV (reference sequence). V lost 0 bases to trimming and J lost 6 bases, with 12 bases between them.

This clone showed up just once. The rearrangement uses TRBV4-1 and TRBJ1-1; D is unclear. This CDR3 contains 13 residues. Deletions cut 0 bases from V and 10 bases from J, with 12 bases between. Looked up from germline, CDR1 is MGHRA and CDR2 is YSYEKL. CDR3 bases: TGCGCCAGCAGCCAAGAGGTTGTGCGAGGAGCTTTCTTT. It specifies CASSQEVVRGAFF.

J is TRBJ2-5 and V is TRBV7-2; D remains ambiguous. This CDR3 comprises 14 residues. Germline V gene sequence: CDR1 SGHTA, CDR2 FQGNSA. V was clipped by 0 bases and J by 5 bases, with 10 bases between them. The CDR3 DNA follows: TGTGCCAGCAGCTTAGCCGTGGGCGCCGAGACCCAGTACTTC. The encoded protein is CASSLAVGAETQYF. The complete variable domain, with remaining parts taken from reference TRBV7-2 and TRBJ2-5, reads GAGVSQSPSNKVTEKGKDVELRCDPISGHTALYWYRQSLGQGLEFLIYFQGNSAPDKSGLPSDRFSAERTGGSVSTLTIQRTQQEDSAVYLCASSLAVGAETQYFGPGTRLLVL.

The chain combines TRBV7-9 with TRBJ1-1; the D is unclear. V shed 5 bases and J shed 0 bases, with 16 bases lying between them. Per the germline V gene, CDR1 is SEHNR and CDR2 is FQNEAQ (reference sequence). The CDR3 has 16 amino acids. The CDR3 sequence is CASSHLVRSLNTEAFF. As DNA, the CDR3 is TGTGCCAGCAGCCACTTGGTTCGTTCATTGAACACTGAAGCTTTCTTT.

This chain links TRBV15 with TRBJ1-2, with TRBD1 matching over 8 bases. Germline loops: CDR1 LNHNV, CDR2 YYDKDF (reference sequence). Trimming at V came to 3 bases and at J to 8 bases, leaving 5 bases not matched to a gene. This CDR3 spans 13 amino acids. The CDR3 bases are TGTGCCACCAGCAGGCTGAACAGGGGGGGCTACACCTTC. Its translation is CATSRLNRGGYTF. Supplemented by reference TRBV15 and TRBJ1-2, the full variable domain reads DAMVIQNPRYQVTQFGKPVTLSCSQTLNHNVMYWYQQKSSQAPKLLFHYYDKDFNNEADTPDNFQSRRPNTSFCFLDIRSPGLGDTAMYLCATSRLNRGGYTFGSGTRLTVV.

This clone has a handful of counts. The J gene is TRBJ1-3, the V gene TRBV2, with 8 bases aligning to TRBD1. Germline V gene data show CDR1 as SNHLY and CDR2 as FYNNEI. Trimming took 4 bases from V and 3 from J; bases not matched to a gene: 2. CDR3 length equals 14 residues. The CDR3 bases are TGTGCCAGCAGTGTCGACAGGGGTGGAAACACCATATATTTT. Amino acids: CASSVDRGGNTIYF.

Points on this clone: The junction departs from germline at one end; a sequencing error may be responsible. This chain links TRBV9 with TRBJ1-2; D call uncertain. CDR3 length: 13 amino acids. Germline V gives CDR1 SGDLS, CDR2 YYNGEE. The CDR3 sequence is CASSVEANYGYIF. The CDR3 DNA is TGTGCCAGCAGCGTAGAAGCGAACTATGGCTACATCTTC.

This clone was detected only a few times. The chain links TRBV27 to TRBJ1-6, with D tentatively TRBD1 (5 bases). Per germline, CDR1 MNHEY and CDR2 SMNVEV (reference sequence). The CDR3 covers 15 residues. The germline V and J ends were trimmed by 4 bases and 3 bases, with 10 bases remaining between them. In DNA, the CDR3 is TGTGCCAGCAGTTCCTCGACAGACTATAATTCACCCCTCCACTTT. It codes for CASSSSTDYNSPLHF.

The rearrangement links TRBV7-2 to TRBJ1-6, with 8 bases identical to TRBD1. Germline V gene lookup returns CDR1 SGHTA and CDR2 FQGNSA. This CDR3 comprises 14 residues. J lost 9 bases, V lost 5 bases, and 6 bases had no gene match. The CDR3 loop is CASSTQGAGSPLHF. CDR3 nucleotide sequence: TGTGCCAGCAGCACCCAGGGGGCGGGTTCACCCCTCCACTTT.

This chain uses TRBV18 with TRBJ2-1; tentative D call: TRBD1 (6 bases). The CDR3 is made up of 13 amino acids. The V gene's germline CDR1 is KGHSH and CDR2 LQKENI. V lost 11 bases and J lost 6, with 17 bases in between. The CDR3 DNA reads TGTGCCGCCCAGCCTAAAGGGGGCAATGAGCAGTTCTTC. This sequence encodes CAAQPKGGNEQFF.

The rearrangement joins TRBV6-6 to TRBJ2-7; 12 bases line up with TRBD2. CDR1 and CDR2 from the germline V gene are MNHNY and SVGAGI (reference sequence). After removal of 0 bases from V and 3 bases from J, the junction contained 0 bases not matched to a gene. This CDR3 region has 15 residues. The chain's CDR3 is CASSYSGLAGYEQYF. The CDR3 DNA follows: TGTGCCAGCAGTTACTCGGGACTAGCGGGCTACGAGCAGTACTTC.

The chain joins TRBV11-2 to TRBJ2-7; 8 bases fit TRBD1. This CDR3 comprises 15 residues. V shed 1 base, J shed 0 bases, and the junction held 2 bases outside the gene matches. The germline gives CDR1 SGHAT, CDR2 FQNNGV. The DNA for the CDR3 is TGTGCCAGCAGCTTAGGACAGGGGTACTCCTACGAGCAGTACTTC. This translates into CASSLGQGYSYEQYF.

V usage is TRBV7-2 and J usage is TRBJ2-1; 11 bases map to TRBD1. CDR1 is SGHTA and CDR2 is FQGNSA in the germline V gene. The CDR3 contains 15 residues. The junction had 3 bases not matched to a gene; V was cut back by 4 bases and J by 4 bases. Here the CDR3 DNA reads TGTGCCAGCAGCTCGGACAGGGGGCTGTACAATGAGCAGTTCTTC. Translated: CASSSDRGLYNEQFF.

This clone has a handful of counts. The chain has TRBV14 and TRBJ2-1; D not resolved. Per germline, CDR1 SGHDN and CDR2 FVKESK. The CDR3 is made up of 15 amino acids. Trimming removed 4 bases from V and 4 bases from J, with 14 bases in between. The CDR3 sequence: CASSPDWATYNEQFF. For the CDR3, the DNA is TGTGCCAGCAGCCCAGACTGGGCAACTTACAATGAGCAGTTCTTC.

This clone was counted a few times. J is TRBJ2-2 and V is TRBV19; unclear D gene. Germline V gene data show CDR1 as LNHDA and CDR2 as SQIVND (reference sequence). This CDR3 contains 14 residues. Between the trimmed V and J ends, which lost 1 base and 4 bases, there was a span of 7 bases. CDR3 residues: CASSIGWPTGELFF. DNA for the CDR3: TGTGCCAGTAGTATAGGTTGGCCCACCGGGGAGCTGTTTTTT.

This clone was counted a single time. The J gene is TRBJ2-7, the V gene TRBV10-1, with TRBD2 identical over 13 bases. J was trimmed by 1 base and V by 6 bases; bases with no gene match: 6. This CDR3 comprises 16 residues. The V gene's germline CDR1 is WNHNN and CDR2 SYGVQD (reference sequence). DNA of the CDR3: TGCGCCAGCAGGAGGACTAGCGGGAGTTTTTCCTACGAGCAGTACTTC. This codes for CASRRTSGSFSYEQYF.

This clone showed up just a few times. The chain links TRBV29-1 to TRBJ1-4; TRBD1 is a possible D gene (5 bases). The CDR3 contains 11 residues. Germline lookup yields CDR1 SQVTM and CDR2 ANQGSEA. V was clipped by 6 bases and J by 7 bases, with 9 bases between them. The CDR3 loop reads CSVGQGEKLFF. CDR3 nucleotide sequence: TGCAGCGTCGGACAAGGTGAAAAACTGTTTTTT.

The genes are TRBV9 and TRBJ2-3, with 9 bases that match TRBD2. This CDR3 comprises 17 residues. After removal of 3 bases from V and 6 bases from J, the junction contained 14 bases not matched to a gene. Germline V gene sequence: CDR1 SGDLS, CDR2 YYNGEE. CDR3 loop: CASSALGGGGAADTQYF. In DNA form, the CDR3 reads TGTGCCAGCAGCGCCCTGGGGGGCGGGGGGGCCGCTGATACGCAGTATTTT.

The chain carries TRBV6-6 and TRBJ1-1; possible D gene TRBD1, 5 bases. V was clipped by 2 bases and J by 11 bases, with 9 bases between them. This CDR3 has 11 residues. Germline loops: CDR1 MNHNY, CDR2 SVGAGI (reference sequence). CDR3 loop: CASSYGRDAFF. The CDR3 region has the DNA TGTGCCAGCAGTTACGGCAGGGATGCTTTCTTT.

This chain's CDR3 is CASSLAWGQGTDTQYF. Written as DNA, the CDR3 is TGTGCCAGCAGCTTAGCTTGGGGACAGGGCACAGATACGCAGTATTTT. The V gene is TRBV7-2, the J gene TRBJ2-3; 8 bases align to TRBD1. CDR1 and CDR2 (germline): SGHTA, FQGNSA. Trimming removed 0 bases from V and 1 base from J; junction bases left unmatched: 3. The CDR3 spans 16 residues. Together with reference TRBV7-2 and TRBJ2-3, the CDR3 gives the full variable domain: GAGVSQSPSNKVTEKGKDVELRCDPISGHTALYWYRQSLGQGLEFLIYFQGNSAPDKSGLPSDRFSAERTGGSVSTLTIQRTQQEDSAVYLCASSLAWGQGTDTQYFGPGTRLTVL.

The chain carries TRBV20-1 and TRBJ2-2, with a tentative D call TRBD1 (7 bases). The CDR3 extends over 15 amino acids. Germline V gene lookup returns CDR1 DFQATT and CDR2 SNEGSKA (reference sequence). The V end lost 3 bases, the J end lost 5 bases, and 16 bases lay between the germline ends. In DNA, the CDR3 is TGCAGTGCTAGTCAGGGGGGATCAGGAACCGGGGAGCTGTTTTTT. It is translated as CSASQGGSGTGELFF.

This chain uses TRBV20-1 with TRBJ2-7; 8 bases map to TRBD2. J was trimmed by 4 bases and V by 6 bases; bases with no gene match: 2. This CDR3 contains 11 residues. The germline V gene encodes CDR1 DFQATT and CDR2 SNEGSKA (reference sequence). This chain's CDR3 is CSAGGAYEQYF. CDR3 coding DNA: TGCAGTGCCGGGGGGGCTTACGAGCAGTACTTC.

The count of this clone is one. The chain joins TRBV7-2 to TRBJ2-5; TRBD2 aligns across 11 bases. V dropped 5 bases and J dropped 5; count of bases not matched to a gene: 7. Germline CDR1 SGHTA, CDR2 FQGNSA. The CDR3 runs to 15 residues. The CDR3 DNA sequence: TGTGCCAGCAGCCTGAGACTAGCGGGACCGGAGACCCAGTACTTC. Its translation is CASSLRLAGPETQYF.

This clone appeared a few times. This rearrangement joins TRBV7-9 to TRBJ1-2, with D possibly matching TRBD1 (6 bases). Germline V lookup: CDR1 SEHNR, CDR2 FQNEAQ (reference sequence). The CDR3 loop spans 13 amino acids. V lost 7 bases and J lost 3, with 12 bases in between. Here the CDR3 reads CASTQGSDYGYTF. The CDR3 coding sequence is TGTGCCAGCACACAGGGTTCAGACTATGGCTACACCTTC.

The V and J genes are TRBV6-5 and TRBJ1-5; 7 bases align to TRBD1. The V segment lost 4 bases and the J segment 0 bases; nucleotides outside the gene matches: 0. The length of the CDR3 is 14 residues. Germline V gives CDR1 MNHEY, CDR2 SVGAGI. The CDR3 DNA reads TGTGCCAGCAGTTCAGGGGGTAGCAATCAGCCCCAGCATTTT. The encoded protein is CASSSGGSNQPQHF.

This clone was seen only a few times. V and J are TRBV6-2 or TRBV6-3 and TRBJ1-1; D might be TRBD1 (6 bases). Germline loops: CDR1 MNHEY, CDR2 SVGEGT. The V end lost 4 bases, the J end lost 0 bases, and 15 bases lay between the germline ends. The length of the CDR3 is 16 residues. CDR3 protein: CASSSGRTALNTEAFF. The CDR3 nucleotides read TGTGCCAGCAGTTCCGGGCGGACAGCCTTGAACACTGAAGCTTTCTTT.

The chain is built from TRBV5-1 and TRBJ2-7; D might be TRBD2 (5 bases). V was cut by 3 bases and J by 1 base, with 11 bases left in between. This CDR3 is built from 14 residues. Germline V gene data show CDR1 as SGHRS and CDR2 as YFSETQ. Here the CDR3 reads CASSSPGNSYEQYF. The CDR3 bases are TGCGCCAGCAGCTCCCCGGGAAATTCCTACGAGCAGTACTTC.

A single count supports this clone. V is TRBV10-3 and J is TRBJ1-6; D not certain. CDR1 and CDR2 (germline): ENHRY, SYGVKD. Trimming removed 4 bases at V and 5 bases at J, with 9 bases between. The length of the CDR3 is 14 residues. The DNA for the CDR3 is TGTGCCATCAGTGTCGGCAGCGATAATTCACCCCTCCACTTT. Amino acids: CAISVGSDNSPLHF.